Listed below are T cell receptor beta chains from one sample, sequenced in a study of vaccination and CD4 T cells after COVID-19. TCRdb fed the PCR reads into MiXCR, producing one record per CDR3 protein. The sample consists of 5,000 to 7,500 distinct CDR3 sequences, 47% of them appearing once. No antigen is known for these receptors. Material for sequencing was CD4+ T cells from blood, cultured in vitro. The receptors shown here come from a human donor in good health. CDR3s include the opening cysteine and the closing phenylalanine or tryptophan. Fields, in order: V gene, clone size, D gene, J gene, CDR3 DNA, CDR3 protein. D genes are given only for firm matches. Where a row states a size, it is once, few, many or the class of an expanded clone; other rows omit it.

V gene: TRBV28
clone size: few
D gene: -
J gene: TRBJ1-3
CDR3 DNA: TGTGCCACAGGCCCTGGAAACACCATATATTTT
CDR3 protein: CATGPGNTIYF

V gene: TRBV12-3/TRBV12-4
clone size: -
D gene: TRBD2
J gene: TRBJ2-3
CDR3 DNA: TGTGCCAGCAGTCCTAGCGGGGGGGCGAGAGATACGCAGTATTTT
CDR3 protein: CASSPSGGARDTQYF

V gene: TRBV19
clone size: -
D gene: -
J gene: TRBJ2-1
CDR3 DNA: TGTGCCAGTAGTGGGACCGGGACTTCCCAGGGCAATGAGCAGTTCTTC
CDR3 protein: CASSGTGTSQGNEQFF

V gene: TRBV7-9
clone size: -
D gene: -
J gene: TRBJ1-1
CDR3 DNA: TGTGCCAGCAGCTTAGCGGCCTTGAACACTGAAGCTTTCTTT
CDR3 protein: CASSLAALNTEAFF

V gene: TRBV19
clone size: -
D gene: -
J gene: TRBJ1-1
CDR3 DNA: TGTGCCAGTAAACGGAGTAACACTGAAGCTTTCTTT
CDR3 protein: CASKRSNTEAFF

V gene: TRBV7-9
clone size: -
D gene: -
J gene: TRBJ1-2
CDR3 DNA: TGTGCCAGCAGCCCACAAGGGACGACTTACTATGGCTACACCTTC
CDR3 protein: CASSPQGTTYYGYTF

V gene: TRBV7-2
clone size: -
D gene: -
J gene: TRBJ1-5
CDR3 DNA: TGTGCCAGCAGCTTAGGGCAGGCCTATCAGCCCCAGCATTTT
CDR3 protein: CASSLGQAYQPQHF

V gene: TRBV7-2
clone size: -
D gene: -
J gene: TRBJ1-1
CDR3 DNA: TGTGCCAGCAGCTTAGGGCAGGGTCGGAATGAAGCTTTCTTT
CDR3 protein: CASSLGQGRNEAFF

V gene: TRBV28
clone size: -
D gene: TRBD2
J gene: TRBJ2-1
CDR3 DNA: TGTGCCAGCGGACTAGCGGGGGGCCATGAGCAGTTCTTC
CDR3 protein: CASGLAGGHEQFF

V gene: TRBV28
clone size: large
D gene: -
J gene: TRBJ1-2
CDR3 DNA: TGTGCCAGCACCCCTCGTAGTAGAGGCTACACCTTC
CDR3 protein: CASTPRSRGYTF

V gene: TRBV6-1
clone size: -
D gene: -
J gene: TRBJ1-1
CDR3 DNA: TGTGCCAGCAGAAAACCGAACCGGGGGAACACTGAAGCTTTCTTT
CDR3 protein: CASRKPNRGNTEAFF

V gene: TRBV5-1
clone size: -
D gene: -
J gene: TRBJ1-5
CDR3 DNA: TGCGCCAGCAGCTTCGACAGTACCCAGCCCCAGCATTTT
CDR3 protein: CASSFDSTQPQHF

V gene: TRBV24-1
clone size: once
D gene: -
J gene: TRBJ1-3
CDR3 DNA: TGTGCCACCAGTGCCGGAGGAAACACCATATATTTT
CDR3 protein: CATSAGGNTIYF

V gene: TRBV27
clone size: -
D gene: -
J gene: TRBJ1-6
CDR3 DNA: TGTGCCAGCAGCCCCACGGGCTTATATAATTCACCCCTCCACTTT
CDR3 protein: CASSPTGLYNSPLHF

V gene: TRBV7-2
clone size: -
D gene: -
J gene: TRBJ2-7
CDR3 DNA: TGTGCCAGCAGCTTAGTGGGGGCAGGCTCCTACGAGCAGTACTTC
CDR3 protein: CASSLVGAGSYEQYF

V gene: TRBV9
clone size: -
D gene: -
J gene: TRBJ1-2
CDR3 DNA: TGTGCCAGCAGCGTTGGCCAAAACCTTAACTATGGCTACACCTTC
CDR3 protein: CASSVGQNLNYGYTF

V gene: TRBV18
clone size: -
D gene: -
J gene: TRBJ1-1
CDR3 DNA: TGTGCCAGCTCACCATCGAAGGGAGGGAACACTGAAGCTTTCTTT
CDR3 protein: CASSPSKGGNTEAFF

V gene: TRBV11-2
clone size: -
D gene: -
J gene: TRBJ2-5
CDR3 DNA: TGTGCCAGCAGCCCTGTCGCCCTCGGAACCCAGTACTTC
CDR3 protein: CASSPVALGTQYF

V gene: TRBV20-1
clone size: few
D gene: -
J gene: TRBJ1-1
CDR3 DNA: TGCAGTGCGCCACCGACAATGAACACTGAAGCTTTCTTT
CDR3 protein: CSAPPTMNTEAFF

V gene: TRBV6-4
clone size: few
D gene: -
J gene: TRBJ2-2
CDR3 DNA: TGTGCCAGCAGTGCCAGGTCGGGCACCGGGGAGCTGTTTTTT
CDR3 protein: CASSARSGTGELFF

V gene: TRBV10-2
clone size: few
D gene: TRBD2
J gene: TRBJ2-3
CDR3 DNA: TGCGCCAGCACCTGGACTAGCGGGGATACGCAGTATTTT
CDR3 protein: CASTWTSGDTQYF

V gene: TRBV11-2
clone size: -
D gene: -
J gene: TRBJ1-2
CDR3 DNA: TGTGCCAGCAGCTTAGGGGCAGGGACTGGCTACACCTTC
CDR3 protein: CASSLGAGTGYTF

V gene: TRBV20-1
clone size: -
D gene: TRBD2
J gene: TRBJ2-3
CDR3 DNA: TGCAGTGCTAGGTGGACTAGCGGTTCGCTCTATAGCACAGATACGCAGTATTTT
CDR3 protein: CSARWTSGSLYSTDTQYF

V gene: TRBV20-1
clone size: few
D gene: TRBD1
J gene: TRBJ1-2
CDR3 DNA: TGCAGTCCACTTACAGGGGTGGCCTATGGCTACACCTTC
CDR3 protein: CSPLTGVAYGYTF

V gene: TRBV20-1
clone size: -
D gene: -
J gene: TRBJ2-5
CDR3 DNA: TGCAGTGCAGTCGCGGATGGGAAGACCCAGTACTTC
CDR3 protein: CSAVADGKTQYF

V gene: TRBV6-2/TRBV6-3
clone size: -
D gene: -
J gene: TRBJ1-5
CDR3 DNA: TGTGCCAGCAGCTTAACAGGGCAAGTTCAGCCCCAGCATTTT
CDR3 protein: CASSLTGQVQPQHF

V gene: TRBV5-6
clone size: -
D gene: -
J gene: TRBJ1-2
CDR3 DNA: TGTGCCAGCAGCCCGTACAGGGACTATGGCTACACCTTC
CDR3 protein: CASSPYRDYGYTF

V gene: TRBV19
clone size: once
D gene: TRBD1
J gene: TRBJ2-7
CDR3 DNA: TGTGCCAGTAGTATAATAACAGGGGGGACCTACGAGCAGTACTTC
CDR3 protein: CASSIITGGTYEQYF

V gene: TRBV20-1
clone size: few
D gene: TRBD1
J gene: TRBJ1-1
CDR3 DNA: TGCAGTGCTTCCCAGGGGGTGCCCACTGAAGCTTTCTTT
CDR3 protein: CSASQGVPTEAFF

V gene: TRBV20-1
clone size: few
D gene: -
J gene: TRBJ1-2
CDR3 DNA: TGCAGTGCTAAACACTTAAACTATGGCTACACCTTC
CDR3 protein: CSAKHLNYGYTF

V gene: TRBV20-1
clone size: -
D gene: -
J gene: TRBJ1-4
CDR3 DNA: TGCAGTGCTAGGGCAACTAATGAAAAACTGTTTTTT
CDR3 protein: CSARATNEKLFF

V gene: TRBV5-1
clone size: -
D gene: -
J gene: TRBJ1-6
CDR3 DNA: TGCGCCAGCAGCTTGTTTGTGCAGGGCCCTAATTCACCCCTCCACTTT
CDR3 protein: CASSLFVQGPNSPLHF

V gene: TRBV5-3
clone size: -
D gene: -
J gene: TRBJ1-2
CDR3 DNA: TGTGCCAGAAGCTTGTTTGGGGGGCGCGAGGGCTACACCTTC
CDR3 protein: CARSLFGGREGYTF

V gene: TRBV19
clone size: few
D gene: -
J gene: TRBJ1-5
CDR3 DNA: TGTGCCAGCGACCGAAGTGATCAGCCCCAGCATTTT
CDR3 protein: CASDRSDQPQHF

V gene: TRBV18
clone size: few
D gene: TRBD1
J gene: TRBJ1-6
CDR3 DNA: TGTGCCAGCTCGAACACCGGACAGGGAGCCAATAATTCACCCCTCCACTTT
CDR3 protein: CASSNTGQGANNSPLHF

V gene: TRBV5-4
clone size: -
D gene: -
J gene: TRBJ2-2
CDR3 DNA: TGTGCCAGCAGCTTGGTCGCGCGAATGGGGACCGGGGAGCTGTTTTTT
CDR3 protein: CASSLVARMGTGELFF

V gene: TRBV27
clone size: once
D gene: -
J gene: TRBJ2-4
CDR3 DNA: TGTGCCAGCAGTCCGACGGGGTTCAAAAACATTCAGTACTTC
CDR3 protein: CASSPTGFKNIQYF

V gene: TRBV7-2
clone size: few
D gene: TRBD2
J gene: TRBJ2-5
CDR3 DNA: TGTGCCAGCAGCTTAGGAAGCGGGGCCGGAGAGACCCAGTACTTC
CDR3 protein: CASSLGSGAGETQYF

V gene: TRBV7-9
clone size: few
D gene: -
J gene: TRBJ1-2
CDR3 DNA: TGTGCCAGCAGCTCCCAGAGGAGGAATGGCTACACCTTC
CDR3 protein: CASSSQRRNGYTF

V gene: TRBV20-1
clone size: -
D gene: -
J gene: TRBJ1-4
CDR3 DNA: TGCAGTGCTAGGGGGGACGGAGAAAAACTGTTTTTT
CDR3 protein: CSARGDGEKLFF

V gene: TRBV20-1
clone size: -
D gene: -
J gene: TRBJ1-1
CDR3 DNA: TGCAGTGCCCAACAGGGATTGAACACTGAAGCTTTCTTT
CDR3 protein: CSAQQGLNTEAFF

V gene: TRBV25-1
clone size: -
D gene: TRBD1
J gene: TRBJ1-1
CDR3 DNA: TGTGCCAGCAGTGCAGGACAGGCGAACACTGAAGCTTTCTTT
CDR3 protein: CASSAGQANTEAFF

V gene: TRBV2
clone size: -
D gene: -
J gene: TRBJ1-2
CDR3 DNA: TGTGCCAGCACCAGAGCCAGTACCTATGGCTACACCTTC
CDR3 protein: CASTRASTYGYTF

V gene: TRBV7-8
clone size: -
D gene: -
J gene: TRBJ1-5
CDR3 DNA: TGTGCCAGCAGCTTAGCAGGGATTAGCAATCAGCCCCAGCATTTT
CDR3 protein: CASSLAGISNQPQHF

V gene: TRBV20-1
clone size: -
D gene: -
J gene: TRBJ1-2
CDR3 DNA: TGCAGTGCCCAAGACAGGCTTTGGGGTGGCTACACCTTC
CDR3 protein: CSAQDRLWGGYTF

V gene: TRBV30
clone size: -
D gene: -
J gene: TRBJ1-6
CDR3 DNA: TGTGCCTGGAGCCAAGGGGAGAATTCACCCCTCCACTTT
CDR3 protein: CAWSQGENSPLHF

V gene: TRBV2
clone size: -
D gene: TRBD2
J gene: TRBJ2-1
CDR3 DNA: TGTGCCAGCAGTTTTCGGACCGGGACTAAGTCCTCCAATGAGCAGTTCTTC
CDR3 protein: CASSFRTGTKSSNEQFF

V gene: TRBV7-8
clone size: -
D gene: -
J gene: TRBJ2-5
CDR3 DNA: TGTGCCAGCAGTTACGCAGGGTTAGAGACCCAGTACTTC
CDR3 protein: CASSYAGLETQYF

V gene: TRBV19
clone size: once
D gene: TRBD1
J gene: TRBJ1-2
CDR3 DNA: TGTGCCAGCCGAACTCAGGGGGCGGGAGGCTACACCTTC
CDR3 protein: CASRTQGAGGYTF

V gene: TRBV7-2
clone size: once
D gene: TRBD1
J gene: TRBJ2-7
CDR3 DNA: TGTGCCAGCAGCTGGGGGACAGGGGAGCAGTACTTC
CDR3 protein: CASSWGTGEQYF

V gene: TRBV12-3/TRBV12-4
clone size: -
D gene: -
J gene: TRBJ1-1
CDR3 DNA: TGTGCCAGCAGTTTAGCGCAGAACACTGAAGCTTTCTTT
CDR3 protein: CASSLAQNTEAFF

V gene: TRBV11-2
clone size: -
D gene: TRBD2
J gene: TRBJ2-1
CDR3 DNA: TGTGCCAGCAGCCCCCCGAATAGCGGGAGGAATGAGCAGTTCTTC
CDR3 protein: CASSPPNSGRNEQFF

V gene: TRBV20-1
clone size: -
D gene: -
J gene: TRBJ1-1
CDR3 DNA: TGCAGTGCTAGATCGACAGCTATCAGTTTCACTGAAGCTTTCTTT
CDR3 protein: CSARSTAISFTEAFF

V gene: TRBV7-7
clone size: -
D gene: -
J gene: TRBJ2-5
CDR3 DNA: TGTGCCAGCAGCTTAAATACGGCGGAGACCCAGTACTTC
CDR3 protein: CASSLNTAETQYF

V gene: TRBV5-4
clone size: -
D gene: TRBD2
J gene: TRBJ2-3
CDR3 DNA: TGTGCCAGCAGCTTGACTAGCGGGTTAGATACGCAGTATTTT
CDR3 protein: CASSLTSGLDTQYF

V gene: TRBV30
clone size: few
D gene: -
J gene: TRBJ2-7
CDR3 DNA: TGTGCCTGGAGGGGGTCGACCATCACCTACGAGCAGTACTTC
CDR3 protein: CAWRGSTITYEQYF

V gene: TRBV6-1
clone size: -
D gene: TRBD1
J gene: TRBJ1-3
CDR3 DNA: TGTGCCAGCAGTGGATCCAGGGGGGGAATCGGAAACACCATATATTTT
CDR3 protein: CASSGSRGGIGNTIYF

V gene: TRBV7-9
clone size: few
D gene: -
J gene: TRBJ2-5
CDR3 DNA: TGTGCCAGCAGCATTGCACGGACAGACCAAGAGACCCAGTACTTC
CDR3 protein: CASSIARTDQETQYF

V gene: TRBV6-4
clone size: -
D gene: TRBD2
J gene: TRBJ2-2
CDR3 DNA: TGTGCCAGCAGTGACTCGCCCGCGGGGGGGCCAACCGGGGAGCTGTTTTTT
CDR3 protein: CASSDSPAGGPTGELFF

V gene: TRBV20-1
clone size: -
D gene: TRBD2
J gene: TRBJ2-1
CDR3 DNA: TGCAGTGCTAGAAAGAGGAGGACTAGCGGGCCCTCCTACAATGAGCAGTTCTTC
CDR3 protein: CSARKRRTSGPSYNEQFF